The entry that follows covers one TCR beta chain sequence. Antigen unknown. Measured with immunoSEQ multiplex PCR; TCRdb has only the in-frame clones, and not every one. Of 300,000 to 350,000 clones in the sample, approximately 86% were seen once. These data belong to a study of Ad26.COV2.S vaccination and SARS-CoV-2 variants. Notes on the study in general: It is possible that the TCR breadth and depth analyses underestimated the total T cell responses. People who got the vaccine or the placebo had similar non-spike TCR breadth.

The CDR3 spans 13 residues. The V gene lost 3 bases and the J gene lost 8 bases, with 10 bases spanning the gap. Sample treatment: about 20 received Ad26.COV2.S at low or high dose, single or two shots; 5 received placebo; per-sample allocation not given. The investigators took samples on day 63 after the first vaccine or placebo injection. Donation came from an adult in Boston who was aged 18-55 years. The V and J genes are TRBV12-3 or TRBV12-4 and TRBJ1-4; D not certain. The sample in question was peripheral blood, obtained in a trial of Ad26.COV2.S vaccine versus placebo. This TCR derives from a person between 18 and 60 years old who received the Ad26.COV2.S COVID-19 vaccine or a placebo. CDR3 sequence reads: CASSFIQGEKLFF. DNA of the CDR3: TGTGCCAGCAGTTTCATACAAGGGGAAAAACTGTTTTTT.